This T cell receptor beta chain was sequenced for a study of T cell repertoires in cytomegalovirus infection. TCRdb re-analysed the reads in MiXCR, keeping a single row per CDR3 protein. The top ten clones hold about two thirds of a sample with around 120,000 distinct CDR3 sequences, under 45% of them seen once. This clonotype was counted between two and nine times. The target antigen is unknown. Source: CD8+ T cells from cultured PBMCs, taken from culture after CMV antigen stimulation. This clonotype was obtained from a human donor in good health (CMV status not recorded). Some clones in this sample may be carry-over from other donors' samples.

This chain's CDR3 is CASSLPSGGPQETQYF. CDR3 nucleotide sequence: TGTGCCAGCAGTTTACCCAGCGGGGGGCCCCAAGAGACCCAGTACTTC. The chain couples TRBV12-3 or TRBV12-4 to TRBJ2-5, with TRBD2 matching 9 bases. V was clipped by 2 bases and J by 1 base; unmatched bases: 5. This CDR3 is built from 16 residues.